This section outlines one TCR beta chain sequence together with its context. Profiling relied on immunoSEQ multiplex PCR, and the TCRdb table lists in-frame clones only, not all of them. The data show approximately 300,000 clones, around 86% seen once. The data stem from a study of blood T cell repertoires in COVID-19. Study context: Material from acute and convalescent COVID-19 was sourced from the United States, Italy and Spain. PBMCs, B-cell-depleted T cells, or T cells provided the cDNA or gDNA that made up the material.

The CDR3 covers 16 residues. With 0 bases clipped from V and 2 bases from J, the junction kept 3 bases outside the gene matches. Germline V gene sequence: CDR1 SGDLS, CDR2 YYNGEE. Sequencing was done on a sample of peripheral blood. The sequence derives from a man aged 50 or older with active or convalescent COVID-19. V usage is TRBV9 and J usage is TRBJ2-1; 9 bases align to TRBD1. The CDR3 DNA sequence: TGTGCCAGCAGCGTAGGGGACAGGGTTACCTACAATGAGCAGTTCTTC. As protein: CASSVGDRVTYNEQFF.